The 27 T cell receptor beta chains reported below all come from one sample, sequenced in a study of post-analysis software for immune sequencing data (dated by TCRdb to 2013 to 2016). Interpreted using the paper, the time point label stands for: second blood draw from one MS patient after hematopoietic stem cell transplantation. The method was PCR. Sequencing was performed on an Illumina HiSeq 2500. To reduce PCR and sequencing biases, unique molecular identifiers were built into the TCR beta cDNA libraries. TCRdb redid the processing of the public reads, applying fastp at Q25 and MiXCR, and retained in-frame beta chains. Rows are unified per CDR3 protein, each entry keeping the most common DNA and genes. Across this sample there are under 200,000 distinct CDR3 sequences, with under 40% seen only once. Clones ranked in the top ten supply about 26% of the sample. Sequencing was performed on blood, taken after autologous hematopoietic stem cell transplantation. The source of these receptors is a girl aged 10-17 years with multiple sclerosis. Donor details come from another sample of the same person, matched by shared clones.

The chain links TRBV20-1 to TRBJ1-2, with no clear D. This CDR3 is 16 amino acids long. Deletions cut 0 bases from V and 2 bases from J, with 16 bases between. Germline V gives CDR1 DFQATT, CDR2 SNEGSKA (reference sequence). This CDR3 reads CSARDQNFAGNYGYTF. The CDR3 bases are TGCAGTGCTAGAGATCAAAACTTCGCCGGGAACTATGGCTACACCTTC.

This chain links TRBV6-5 with TRBJ1-2; D possibly corresponds to TRBD1 (5 bases). The CDR3 covers 15 residues. Germline lookup yields CDR1 MNHEY and CDR2 SVGAGI. Trimming pared 0 bases from V and 0 bases from J, leaving 8 bases between. The CDR3 DNA reads TGTGCCAGCAGTTACTCGAGGGGAGCTAACTATGGCTACACCTTC. Translating gives CASSYSRGANYGYTF.

This rearrangement joins TRBV28 to TRBJ2-5; a weak D match, TRBD1 (6 bases). Germline CDR1 MDHEN, CDR2 SYDVKM. The V gene lost 6 bases and the J gene lost 11 bases, with 19 bases spanning the gap. CDR3 length: 13 amino acids. The CDR3 nucleotides are TGTGCCAGCAGCTCCCAGGGGAATCGGGCACAGTACTTC. It codes for CASSSQGNRAQYF.

The genes are TRBV9 and TRBJ2-5; 7 positions match TRBD2. The DNA end lines up better with TRBJ2-7; the J call may be wrong. Germline V CDR1 and CDR2: SGDLS, YYNGEE. The CDR3 is made up of 15 amino acids. The CDR3 nucleotides read TGTGCCAGCAGCGTAGGAGGACTAGAAAGCTACGAGCAGTACTTC. Its translation is CASSVGGLESYEQYF.

This chain uses TRBV10-3 with TRBJ1-2; 12 bases map to TRBD1. CDR1 is ENHRY and CDR2 is SYGVKD in the germline V gene. The V segment lost 8 bases and the J segment 4 bases; nucleotides outside the gene matches: 5. This CDR3 has 14 amino acids. CDR3 sequence (DNA): TGTGCCATCGCGGGGACAGGGGGCATCTATGGCTACACCTTC. Its translation: CAIAGTGGIYGYTF.

This clonotype was observed a handful of times. The chain carries TRBV25-1 and TRBJ2-7; no clear D. CDR1 is MGHDK, CDR2 SYGVNS, per germline. The CDR3 totals 14 residues. The V and J ends lost 0 bases and 3 bases respectively, with 9 bases between them. CDR3 residues: CASSEYGVGYEQYF. DNA for the CDR3: TGTGCCAGCAGTGAATATGGGGTCGGCTACGAGCAGTACTTC.

This clonotype appeared a few times. A read error may be the cause here, since a much bigger clone is one base away. This chain uses TRBV3-1 with TRBJ2-1, with D tentatively TRBD2 (5 bases). Germline CDR1 LGHDT, CDR2 YNNKEL (reference sequence). V was trimmed by 2 bases and J by 8 bases, leaving 16 bases between them. This CDR3 contains 15 residues. CDR3 sequence (DNA): TGTGCCAGCAGCCAAAATGAGGTTTTCGGGGATGAGCAGTTCTTC. Translating gives CASSQNEVFGDEQFF.

The chain recombines TRBV3-1 with TRBJ2-5; TRBD1 matches 7 bases. This CDR3 contains 16 residues. Germline V gives CDR1 LGHDT, CDR2 YNNKEL (reference sequence). V lost 0 bases to trimming and J lost 4 bases; unmatched junction nucleotides: 8. The CDR3 DNA reads as TGTGCCAGCAGCCAAGAGTGGGGCAGGGGGACAGAGACCCAGTACTTC. It yields the protein CASSQEWGRGTETQYF.

The chain couples TRBV7-8 to TRBJ2-5; D call uncertain. The CDR3 sequence is 14 residues long. The germline CDR1 and CDR2 sequences are SGHVS and FQNEAQ. Deletions cut 2 bases from V and 3 bases from J, with 10 bases between. The CDR3: CASSLSYVEETQYF. In DNA form, the CDR3 reads TGTGCCAGCAGCTTAAGTTATGTGGAAGAGACCCAGTACTTC.

This clonotype has just a few counts. The J gene is TRBJ1-2, the V gene TRBV4-2, with D possibly being TRBD1 (5 bases). The V end lost 5 bases, the J end lost 8 bases, and 18 bases lay between the germline ends. Looked up from germline, CDR1 is LGHNA and CDR2 is YNFKEQ. CDR3 length: 14 residues. The CDR3 region has the DNA TGTGCCAGCAGCGGTACCGGGGGGAGTAGGGGCTACACCTTC. Amino acids: CASSGTGGSRGYTF.

The table lists this clonotype with a count of one. V usage is TRBV11-3 and J usage is TRBJ1-2, with TRBD1 matching over 8 bases. Germline loops: CDR1 SGHNT, CDR2 YENEEA. The CDR3 runs 15 residues. Trimming at V came to 6 bases and at J to 7 bases, leaving 13 bases not matched to a gene. The CDR3: CASRQDAGTGGGYTF. The CDR3 DNA follows: TGTGCCAGCAGACAAGACGCCGGGACAGGCGGTGGCTACACCTTC.

CDR3 DNA sequence: TGTGCCAGCAGGGTAGCGGGAGGTACAGATACGCAGTATTTT. Translated: CASRVAGGTDTQYF. This chain connects TRBV27 to TRBJ2-3; 10 bases are shared with TRBD2. Germline V gene data show CDR1 as MNHEY and CDR2 as SMNVEV (reference sequence). V shed 6 bases, J shed 3 bases, and the junction held 3 bases outside the gene matches. The CDR3 runs to 14 residues.

The V call is TRBV4-1, the J call TRBJ2-7, with D perhaps matching TRBD2 (6 bases). Looked up from germline, CDR1 is MGHRA and CDR2 is YSYEKL. Trimming removed 0 bases at V and 3 bases at J, with 15 bases between. The CDR3 consists of 16 residues. The CDR3, as DNA: TGCGCCAGCAGCCAAGATGGGGGGATTGCCCTCTACGAGCAGTACTTC. This translates into CASSQDGGIALYEQYF.

This CDR3 reads CATSDSQEGLSTDTQYF. For the CDR3, the DNA is TGTGCCACCAGTGATTCCCAGGAGGGCCTTAGCACAGATACGCAGTATTTT. This chain joins TRBV24-1 and TRBJ2-3; possible D gene TRBD2, 6 bases. V lost 2 bases and J lost 0, with 14 bases in between. CDR3 size: 17 residues. Germline-derived CDR1 and CDR2 are KGHDR and SFDVKD.

About this clonotype itself: One end of the junction does not line up with germline, which may come from a read error. The CDR3 DNA reads TGTACCATCAGTGGGGGGTTTGGCTCCTACAATGAGCAGTTCTTC. It encodes CTISGGFGSYNEQFF. This chain joins TRBV10-3 and TRBJ2-1; perhaps TRBD2 as D (6 bases). In germline, CDR1 is ENHRY, CDR2 SYGVKD. The CDR3 covers 15 residues.

The chain carries TRBV20-1 and TRBJ2-7, with D perhaps matching TRBD1 (6 bases). The CDR3 has 14 amino acids. CDR1 is DFQATT, CDR2 SNEGSKA, per germline (reference sequence). Between the trimmed V and J ends, which lost 6 bases and 5 bases, there was a span of 20 bases. The CDR3 here is CSATPGQLNHEQYF. The CDR3 DNA is TGCAGTGCAACTCCGGGACAACTAAACCACGAGCAGTACTTC.

The chain joins TRBV20-1 to TRBJ1-2, with D unclear. CDR3 size: 14 residues. Trimming removed 0 bases from V and 2 bases from J, with 10 bases in between. Germline assignment: CDR1 DFQATT and CDR2 SNEGSKA (reference sequence). The CDR3 here is CSARDVKVNYGYTF. The CDR3 region has the DNA TGCAGTGCTAGAGACGTTAAGGTCAACTATGGCTACACCTTC.

The chain couples TRBV4-2 to TRBJ2-2; 7 bases fit TRBD2. There are 15 residues in the CDR3. The germline gives CDR1 LGHNA, CDR2 YNFKEQ. Trimming took 2 bases from V and 5 from J; bases not matched to a gene: 5. The CDR3 bases are TGTGCCAGCAGCCAACGTGCACTAGCGACCGGGGAGCTGTTTTTT. This codes for CASSQRALATGELFF.

This chain uses TRBV4-2 with TRBJ2-1; 10 nucleotides line up with TRBD2. The V and J ends lost 1 base and 2 bases, in that order; junction bases with no gene match: 11. The CDR3 covers 19 residues. CDR1 LGHNA and CDR2 YNFKEQ come from the germline V gene. The CDR3 nucleotides are TGTGCCAGCAGCCAAGGTACCCAGCGGGGGGGCACGGCCTACAATGAGCAGTTCTTC. Its translation is CASSQGTQRGGTAYNEQFF.

There are a few counts of this clonotype. This sequence joins TRBV12-3 or TRBV12-4 and TRBJ1-6; TRBD1 matches at 8 bases. The CDR3 is 14 amino acids. V dropped 10 bases and J dropped 8; count of bases not matched to a gene: 10. The CDR3 sequence is CATKVAGGDSPLHF. CDR3 coding DNA: TGTGCCACCAAGGTGGCAGGGGGCGATTCACCCCTCCACTTT.

The J gene is TRBJ1-1, the V gene TRBV7-9; D is perhaps TRBD1 (6 bases). The germline V gene encodes CDR1 SEHNR and CDR2 FQNEAQ (reference sequence). The CDR3 spans 17 residues. V was trimmed by 1 base and J by 7 bases, leaving 22 bases between them. The CDR3 DNA follows: TGTGCCAGCAGCTTAGTTGCCCGACAACAGGGCGTTGGTGAAGCTTTCTTT. Protein sequence: CASSLVARQQGVGEAFF. The full variable domain, in which reference TRBV7-9 and TRBJ1-1 provide the parts outside the CDR3, is DTGVSQNPRHKITKRGQNVTFRCDPISEHNRLYWYRQTLGQGPEFLTYFQNEAQLEKSRLLSDRFSAERPKGSFSTLEIQRTEQGDSAMYLCASSLVARQQGVGEAFFGQGTRLTVV.

The genes are TRBV24-1 and TRBJ2-3, with D uncertain. This CDR3 spans 14 amino acids. CDR1 and CDR2 from the germline V gene are KGHDR and SFDVKD. V was shortened by 4 bases and J by 2 bases, with 9 bases between the two germline ends. The CDR3 protein is CATSDPRTTDTQYF. CDR3 sequence (DNA): TGTGCCACCAGTGACCCCCGGACCACAGATACGCAGTATTTT.

The chain recombines TRBV12-3 or TRBV12-4 with TRBJ2-3, with D perhaps TRBD1 (5 bases). V was pared by 5 bases and J by 7 bases, with 13 bases between. The CDR3 has 13 residues. The CDR3 DNA sequence: TGTGCCAGCAGTCCCCAGACAGTCAATACGCAGTATTTT. As protein: CASSPQTVNTQYF.

The chain combines TRBV7-6 with TRBJ2-1; 10 bases are a match to TRBD2. V shed 7 bases and J 5 bases; nucleotides not matched to a gene: 8. The CDR3 spans 15 residues. CDR1 SGHVS and CDR2 FNYEAQ come from the germline V gene. CDR3 protein: CASKPGLAEHNEQFF. The DNA of the CDR3 is TGTGCCAGCAAACCCGGACTAGCGGAACACAATGAGCAGTTCTTC.

V usage is TRBV29-1 and J usage is TRBJ2-1, with 9 positions matching TRBD2. V lost 7 bases and J lost 7; bases outside the gene matches: 14. The CDR3 covers 15 residues. Looked up from germline, CDR1 is SQVTM and CDR2 is ANQGSEA. For the CDR3, the DNA is TGCAGCGCCGGTAGACTAGCGGAGGGAGGAAATGAGCAGTTCTTC. Its protein is CSAGRLAEGGNEQFF.

The V gene is TRBV12-3 or TRBV12-4, the J gene TRBJ2-3, with no clear D. The CDR3 totals 14 residues. Trimming removed 7 bases at V and 0 bases at J, with 11 bases between. As DNA, the CDR3 is TGTGCCAGCACCCCATTGTTTAGCACAGATACGCAGTATTTT. Translation gives CASTPLFSTDTQYF.

This clonotype was counted only a few times. V gene TRBV7-9 combines with J gene TRBJ2-1; perhaps TRBD2 as D (6 bases). From germline, CDR1 is SEHNR and CDR2 FQNEAQ (reference sequence). V gave up 1 base and J gave up 6 bases, with 13 bases separating them. This CDR3 spans 15 amino acids. The CDR3, as DNA: TGTGCCAGCAGCTTAGGACCCGAGCGGGTCAATGAGCAGTTCTTC. Translating gives CASSLGPERVNEQFF.